This record looks at one T cell receptor beta chain sequence and its context. This record belongs to a study of cytomegalovirus exposure and HLA in healthy donors. The germline gives CDR1 SNHLY, CDR2 FYNNEI. The CDR3 sequence is 15 residues long. Trimming removed 0 bases at V and 4 bases at J, with 12 bases between. Sequencing was performed with immunoSEQ multiplex PCR; in TCRdb, only in-frame clones are kept and a portion is missing. The data show fewer than 150,000 clones, about 87% seen once. V usage is TRBV2 and J usage is TRBJ1-1, with D perhaps matching TRBD1 (6 bases). Sequenced sample: PBMCs. The receptor's source is a man younger than 35 in good health and CMV-seropositive. CDR3 nucleotide sequence: TGTGCCAGCAGTGAAGCTCGGGACACCCGCACTGAAGCTTTCTTT. It yields the protein CASSEARDTRTEAFF. Supplemented by reference TRBV2 and TRBJ1-1, the full variable domain reads EPEVTQTPSHQVTQMGQEVILRCVPISNHLYFYWYRQILGQKVEFLVSFYNNEISEKSEIFDDQFSVERPDGSNFTLKIRSTKLEDSAMYFCASSEARDTRTEAFFGQGTRLTVV.